This T cell receptor beta chain derives from a study of shared clonotypes between healthy human individuals (dated by TCRdb to the early 2020s). In the study overall: The cohort included a few men and two women between 18 and 49 years of age. Leukapheresis yielded between about 0.94 and 9.5 billion PBMCs per donor. For each donor, CD4 naive and CD4 memory were each given three plates, CD8 naive was given two plates, and CD8 memory was given one plate. To increase sequencing depth and limit assay-specific biases, different laboratories used diverse techniques to prepare libraries and sequence TCR repertoires. The study deeply sequenced blood TCR repertoires of 5 or 6 healthy adults to estimate repertoire size and the extent of clonotype sharing between individuals. Points the paper makes about the study in general: Naive subsets generally had larger estimated clonotype richness than memory subsets. The small number of donors limited the genetic and exposure-history diversity represented. When four donors were compared, the shared fraction of clonotypes was 5% to 6.5% for naive CD4, less than 4% for naive CD8, about 2.5% for memory CD4, and about 0.36% for memory CD8. Sampling was restricted to blood, and TCR repertoires in tissues likely differ from the TCR repertoires found in blood. Pairwise subsampling indicated that sequencing depth was expected to affect the degree of clonotype sharing among donors. Clonotypes shared by all four sorted-subset donors showed higher generation probabilities than non-shared clonotypes. Rarefaction of sorted-subset datasets indicated incomplete sequencing despite the large sequencing depth.

Remarks on this clone: Its antigen is still unknown. No base quality values were provided; no much bigger clone lies one nucleotide off.

The donors were healthy, HIV-negative adults with no recently reported acute infections or vaccinations. Only Caucasian adults living in Nashville, Tennessee, USA were represented among the donors. Magnetic negative selection was used to enrich CD4+ T cells, after which naive cells were positively selected on CD45RA and the negative fraction became the memory subset. After blood collection by leukapheresis, PBMCs were isolated using Ficoll-Histopaque density gradient centrifugation and then cryopreserved in the vapor phase of liquid nitrogen. Analytical flow cytometry was used to check the purity and quantity of each magnetically sorted T cell population. Genomic DNA was isolated from each sorted fraction and quantified by UV absorbance on a Nanodrop 2000c. The V end loses 0 bases and the J end loses 9 bases, and a stretch of 15 bases separates them. CDR1 and CDR2, looked up from the germline V gene, are ENHRY and SYGVKD. The CDR3 sequence holds 15 residues, the cysteine and phenylalanine included. Only the CDR3 DNA is retained, 45 bases long and in frame from the first base.

Using the deep immunoSEQ assay, TCR CDR3 regions were amplified from genomic DNA by multiplex PCR. Extracted genomic DNA from each cell subset was distributed evenly across all wells of several immunoSEQ 96-well plates, and each plate was treated as a replicate. For sorted subsets, each replicate PCR was loaded with 200 to 250 ng genomic DNA, equivalent to about 30,000 T cell genomes. Purified libraries were quantified with a Qubit 3.0 fluorometer, sized on a Bioanalyzer 2100, and re-quantified with the KAPA Library Quantification kit. Every immunoSEQ 96-well plate was sequenced on a separate single-read 150-cycle Illumina NextSeq 550 flow cell. In the authors' own workflow: Because the immunoSEQ output included only junctional sequences and no quality scores, the filtering could not be the same as the filtering used for full-length reads. To assign V/J genes and CDR3, sequences were annotated using PyIR, a Python wrapper for IgBLAST v1.9, with IMGT germline references. Reads were filtered out if the reads had weak V/J assignments (E-value above 1e-6), no CDR3, stop codons, out-of-frame junctions, or ambiguous translated residues. V3J clonotypes were defined by identical inferred V gene, J gene, and CDR3 amino acid sequence. Percentage overlap between repertoires was computed as shared unique clonotypes divided by the size of the smaller repertoire. Three approaches were used to assess repertoire richness: RTK rarefaction, the Chao1 estimator, and Recon v2.1 estimates of unobserved clonotypes. For all TCRbeta clonotypes obtained by the gDNA method from several donors, generation probabilities were computed with OLGA. The source is immuneACCESS, and TCRdb retained only in-frame sequences with V and J called. Part of the clones is not carried over; for the studies checked, unresolved V genes explain less than half of this, and the remainder is unexplained. V, J and clone size are taken as reported in that table, and D and trimming were inferred from the DNA itself. Within this sample are approximately 2.4 million clones, with 90% to 97% of them counted one time only. Roughly 0.13% of the sample is held by the ten biggest clonotypes.

The sequence derives from a man between 18 and 35 years old in good health. Sample: naive CD4+ T cells sorted from blood. The label giving this sample's cell subset or site can be read as: CD45RA+ positively selected. Recombination joined TRBV10-3 with TRBJ2-1; the D gene is perhaps TRBD2, on 5 matching bases. The CDR3 region reads CAISESYFLGSEQFF. The nucleotide sequence reads TGTGCCATCAGTGAGTCTTACTTCTTAGGGAGTGAGCAGTTCTTC.